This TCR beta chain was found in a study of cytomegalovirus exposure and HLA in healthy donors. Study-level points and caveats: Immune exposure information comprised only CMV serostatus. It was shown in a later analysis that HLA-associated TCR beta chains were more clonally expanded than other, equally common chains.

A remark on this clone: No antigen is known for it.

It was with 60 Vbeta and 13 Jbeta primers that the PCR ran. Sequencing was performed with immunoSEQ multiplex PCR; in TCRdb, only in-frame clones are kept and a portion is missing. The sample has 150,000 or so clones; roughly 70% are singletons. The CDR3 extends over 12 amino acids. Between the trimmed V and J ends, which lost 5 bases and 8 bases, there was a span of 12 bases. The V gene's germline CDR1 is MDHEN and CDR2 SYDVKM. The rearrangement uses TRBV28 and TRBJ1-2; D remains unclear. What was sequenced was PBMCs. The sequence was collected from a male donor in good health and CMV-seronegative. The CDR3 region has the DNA TGTGCCAGCAGTACTGAGTTAAGAGGCTACACCTTC. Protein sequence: CASSTELRGYTF.